This is a list of T cell receptor beta chains from one sample in a study of human versus mouse CDR3 diversity and MHC coevolution. The protocol was immunoSEQ multiplex PCR, while the TCRdb copy is restricted to in-frame clones and leaves out a portion. This table holds 55,000 to 65,000 clones, 94% found once. The sample taken for sequencing was naive CD4+ T cells from blood. These receptors came from a person in their sixties or seventies in good health. CDR3s include the opening cysteine and the closing phenylalanine or tryptophan. A D gene is named only where the DNA matches it firmly. Part of the rows lack a size; the others show once, few, many or a class for expanded clones.

clone_size: .
j_call: TRBJ1-2
d_call: .
v_call: TRBV7-9
cdr3_aa: CASSFDSLYGYTF
cdr3_nt: TGTGCCAGCAGCTTCGACAGCCTCTATGGCTACACCTTC

clone_size: .
j_call: TRBJ2-3
d_call: .
v_call: TRBV13
cdr3_aa: CASQRGAGTDTQYF
cdr3_nt: TGTGCCAGCCAGCGAGGGGCGGGAACAGATACGCAGTATTTT

clone_size: .
j_call: TRBJ1-3
d_call: .
v_call: TRBV7-9
cdr3_aa: CASSPEGRSGNTIYF
cdr3_nt: TGTGCCAGCAGCCCGGAGGGGCGCTCTGGAAACACCATATATTTT

clone_size: .
j_call: TRBJ2-5
d_call: .
v_call: TRBV21-1
cdr3_aa: CASMAGWETQYF
cdr3_nt: TGTGCCAGCATGGCGGGATGGGAGACCCAGTACTTC

clone_size: .
j_call: TRBJ2-7
d_call: TRBD2
v_call: TRBV4-2
cdr3_aa: CASSQDYEREGPEQYF
cdr3_nt: TGTGCCAGCAGCCAAGATTACGAGCGGGAGGGCCCCGAGCAGTACTTC

clone_size: .
j_call: TRBJ2-1
d_call: TRBD2
v_call: TRBV29-1
cdr3_aa: CSATSGWSNEQFF
cdr3_nt: TGCAGCGCGACTAGCGGGTGGTCCAATGAGCAGTTCTTC

clone_size: .
j_call: TRBJ1-2
d_call: TRBD1
v_call: TRBV19
cdr3_aa: CASSSDRAYGYTF
cdr3_nt: TGTGCCAGTAGTAGTGACAGGGCCTATGGCTACACCTTC

clone_size: .
j_call: TRBJ2-7
d_call: .
v_call: TRBV11-1
cdr3_aa: CASSQGLIPHEQYF
cdr3_nt: TGTGCCAGCAGCCAGGGACTTATCCCTCACGAGCAGTACTTC

clone_size: .
j_call: TRBJ2-5
d_call: .
v_call: TRBV18
cdr3_aa: CASSPTGSQETQYF
cdr3_nt: TGTGCCAGCTCACCAACGGGATCCCAAGAGACCCAGTACTTC

clone_size: .
j_call: TRBJ1-1
d_call: TRBD1
v_call: TRBV25-1
cdr3_aa: CASSGIQDRGVVLAFF
cdr3_nt: TGTGCCAGCAGTGGGATCCAGGACAGGGGAGTAGTTTTGGCTTTCTTT

clone_size: .
j_call: TRBJ2-7
d_call: .
v_call: TRBV5-8
cdr3_aa: CASSLSPGIYEQYF
cdr3_nt: TGTGCCAGCAGCTTGTCCCCAGGGATATACGAGCAGTACTTC

clone_size: .
j_call: TRBJ2-6
d_call: .
v_call: TRBV5-1
cdr3_aa: CASSFDSSGANVLTF
cdr3_nt: TGCGCCAGCAGCTTTGACAGCTCTGGGGCCAACGTCCTGACTTTC

clone_size: .
j_call: TRBJ2-3
d_call: .
v_call: TRBV30
cdr3_aa: CAWSATPDTQYF
cdr3_nt: TGTGCCTGGAGTGCAACTCCGGATACGCAGTATTTT

clone_size: .
j_call: TRBJ1-1
d_call: .
v_call: TRBV2
cdr3_aa: CASIRNRDTEAFF
cdr3_nt: TGTGCCAGCATTCGTAACCGGGACACGGAAGCTTTCTTT

clone_size: .
j_call: TRBJ2-2
d_call: .
v_call: TRBV21-1
cdr3_aa: CASSKTAGGPGELFF
cdr3_nt: TGTGCCAGCAGCAAAACTGCGGGAGGGCCGGGGGAGCTGTTTTTT

clone_size: .
j_call: TRBJ2-1
d_call: TRBD2
v_call: TRBV29-1
cdr3_aa: CSVEWREGQSFNEQFF
cdr3_nt: TGCAGCGTTGAATGGCGGGAGGGCCAATCCTTCAATGAGCAGTTCTTC

clone_size: .
j_call: TRBJ2-7
d_call: TRBD2
v_call: TRBV7-8
cdr3_aa: CASSLAALAGYEQYF
cdr3_nt: TGTGCCAGCAGCTTAGCGGCACTAGCGGGTTACGAGCAGTACTTC

clone_size: .
j_call: TRBJ1-5
d_call: .
v_call: TRBV18
cdr3_aa: CASSPGQNQPQHF
cdr3_nt: TGTGCCAGCTCACCAGGGCAGAATCAGCCCCAGCATTTT

clone_size: .
j_call: TRBJ2-3
d_call: TRBD2
v_call: TRBV7-6
cdr3_aa: CASGLRSSGTSGTDTQYF
cdr3_nt: TGTGCCAGCGGCTTACGGAGCTCCGGGACTAGCGGCACAGATACGCAGTATTTT

clone_size: .
j_call: TRBJ1-2
d_call: TRBD1
v_call: TRBV19
cdr3_aa: CASSDYRGGYTF
cdr3_nt: TGTGCCAGTAGTGATTACAGGGGTGGCTACACCTTC

clone_size: .
j_call: TRBJ2-5
d_call: TRBD1
v_call: TRBV6-5
cdr3_aa: CASSYSKDRQFLLLYF
cdr3_nt: TGTGCCAGCAGTTACTCGAAGGACAGGCAGTTTCTTCTTCTGTACTTC

clone_size: .
j_call: TRBJ2-1
d_call: TRBD1
v_call: TRBV19
cdr3_aa: CASNPGDRDFNEQFF
cdr3_nt: TGTGCCAGTAACCCAGGGGACAGGGATTTCAATGAGCAGTTCTTC

clone_size: .
j_call: TRBJ2-7
d_call: .
v_call: TRBV5-1
cdr3_aa: CASSAPDSSYEQYF
cdr3_nt: TGCGCCAGCAGCGCCCCCGACAGCTCCTACGAGCAGTACTTC

clone_size: .
j_call: TRBJ2-5
d_call: TRBD2
v_call: TRBV5-8
cdr3_aa: CASSLARLAGWSETQYF
cdr3_nt: TGTGCCAGCAGCTTGGCCCGACTAGCGGGATGGTCAGAGACCCAGTACTTC

clone_size: once
j_call: TRBJ2-4
d_call: .
v_call: TRBV15
cdr3_aa: CATRVQGNPENIQYF
cdr3_nt: TGTGCCACCAGGGTACAGGGTAATCCCGAAAACATTCAGTACTTC

clone_size: .
j_call: TRBJ1-4
d_call: .
v_call: TRBV7-6
cdr3_aa: CASSLQEDGEKLFF
cdr3_nt: TGTGCCAGCAGCCTACAGGAAGATGGCGAAAAACTGTTTTTT

clone_size: .
j_call: TRBJ1-2
d_call: TRBD1
v_call: TRBV6-1
cdr3_aa: CASRLTGVLIGYTF
cdr3_nt: TGTGCCAGCAGGTTGACAGGGGTGTTAATTGGCTACACCTTC

clone_size: .
j_call: TRBJ2-1
d_call: TRBD2
v_call: TRBV10-1
cdr3_aa: CASSKSGSRNEQFF
cdr3_nt: TGCGCCAGCAGTAAAAGCGGGAGTAGGAATGAGCAGTTCTTC

clone_size: .
j_call: TRBJ2-3
d_call: TRBD2
v_call: TRBV19
cdr3_aa: CASSPDGRPRIKQYF
cdr3_nt: TGTGCCAGTAGTCCGGACGGGAGGCCACGTATAAAGCAGTATTTT

clone_size: once
j_call: TRBJ2-1
d_call: TRBD2
v_call: TRBV19
cdr3_aa: CASSPRDYNNEQFF
cdr3_nt: TGTGCCAGTAGTCCCCGGGACTACAACAATGAGCAGTTCTTC

clone_size: .
j_call: TRBJ2-3
d_call: TRBD2
v_call: TRBV5-4
cdr3_aa: CASSLPSGRPDTQYF
cdr3_nt: TGTGCCAGCAGCTTGCCTAGCGGGAGACCGGATACGCAGTATTTT

clone_size: .
j_call: TRBJ2-1
d_call: TRBD2
v_call: TRBV6-4
cdr3_aa: CASSDTASGPPRSRQFF
cdr3_nt: TGTGCCAGCAGTGACACGGCTAGCGGGCCCCCCCGATCTAGGCAGTTCTTC

clone_size: .
j_call: TRBJ1-1
d_call: TRBD1
v_call: TRBV2
cdr3_aa: CASSRDRGYTEAFF
cdr3_nt: TGTGCCAGCAGTCGGGACAGGGGTTACACTGAAGCTTTCTTT

clone_size: .
j_call: TRBJ2-1
d_call: .
v_call: TRBV2
cdr3_aa: CASSEAPPRTVNEQFF
cdr3_nt: TGTGCCAGCAGTGAAGCGCCGCCGCGGACAGTAAATGAGCAGTTCTTC

clone_size: .
j_call: TRBJ1-1
d_call: .
v_call: TRBV6-1
cdr3_aa: CASGRMAVGNTEAFF
cdr3_nt: TGTGCCAGCGGGAGGATGGCCGTGGGGAACACTGAAGCTTTCTTT

clone_size: .
j_call: TRBJ2-7
d_call: TRBD2
v_call: TRBV7-2
cdr3_aa: CASSSAGTTVGEQYF
cdr3_nt: TGTGCCAGCAGTTCCGCCGGGACTACCGTTGGCGAGCAGTACTTC

clone_size: .
j_call: TRBJ2-1
d_call: .
v_call: TRBV5-1
cdr3_aa: CASTPGDANEQFF
cdr3_nt: TGCGCCAGCACACCAGGGGACGCCAATGAGCAGTTCTTC

clone_size: .
j_call: TRBJ2-7
d_call: .
v_call: TRBV7-2
cdr3_aa: CASSLIFGEQYF
cdr3_nt: TGTGCCAGCAGCTTAATTTTCGGCGAGCAGTACTTC

clone_size: .
j_call: TRBJ1-5
d_call: .
v_call: TRBV19
cdr3_aa: CASSISGSNQPQHF
cdr3_nt: TGTGCCAGTAGTATTAGCGGGAGCAATCAGCCCCAGCATTTT

clone_size: once
j_call: TRBJ2-7
d_call: TRBD2
v_call: TRBV27
cdr3_aa: CASSFSGGRYEQYF
cdr3_nt: TGTGCCAGCAGTTTTTCGGGGGGTCGATACGAGCAGTACTTC

clone_size: few
j_call: TRBJ1-4
d_call: .
v_call: TRBV21-1
cdr3_aa: CASSKPSPAVANEKLFF
cdr3_nt: TGTGCCAGCAGCAAGCCCTCCCCGGCGGTGGCTAATGAAAAACTGTTTTTT

clone_size: .
j_call: TRBJ2-3
d_call: .
v_call: TRBV7-8
cdr3_aa: CASSPTDTDTQYF
cdr3_nt: TGTGCCAGCAGCCCGACAGACACAGATACGCAGTATTTT

clone_size: .
j_call: TRBJ1-1
d_call: .
v_call: TRBV10-3
cdr3_aa: CAISESGGLRGTEAFF
cdr3_nt: TGTGCCATCAGTGAGTCAGGGGGTTTAAGGGGCACTGAAGCTTTCTTT

clone_size: few
j_call: TRBJ1-5
d_call: TRBD1
v_call: TRBV19
cdr3_aa: CASSIRTGGSNQPQHF
cdr3_nt: TGTGCCAGTAGTATACGGACAGGGGGAAGCAATCAGCCCCAGCATTTT

clone_size: .
j_call: TRBJ2-1
d_call: TRBD2
v_call: TRBV6-1
cdr3_aa: CASRPLGEGGEQFF
cdr3_nt: TGTGCCAGCAGGCCCCTGGGGGAGGGCGGCGAGCAGTTCTTC

clone_size: .
j_call: TRBJ2-2
d_call: .
v_call: TRBV19
cdr3_aa: CASRLAALSITGELFF
cdr3_nt: TGTGCCAGTAGGTTAGCGGCCCTGTCGATCACCGGGGAGCTGTTTTTT

clone_size: .
j_call: TRBJ2-7
d_call: TRBD2
v_call: TRBV13
cdr3_aa: CASSFSGSKDEQYF
cdr3_nt: TGTGCCAGCAGCTTTAGCGGGAGCAAGGACGAGCAGTACTTC

clone_size: .
j_call: TRBJ2-4
d_call: TRBD2
v_call: TRBV15
cdr3_aa: CATSRDTAGGGNIQYF
cdr3_nt: TGTGCCACCAGCAGAGATACAGCGGGGGGCGGGAACATTCAGTACTTC

clone_size: once
j_call: TRBJ1-2
d_call: .
v_call: TRBV27
cdr3_aa: CASSWAANYGYTF
cdr3_nt: TGTGCCAGCAGTTGGGCAGCAAACTATGGCTACACCTTC

clone_size: .
j_call: TRBJ1-1
d_call: .
v_call: TRBV6-1
cdr3_aa: CASSSTVLNTEAFF
cdr3_nt: TGTGCCAGCAGTTCGACAGTTTTAAACACTGAAGCTTTCTTT

clone_size: once
j_call: TRBJ2-1
d_call: TRBD2
v_call: TRBV7-6
cdr3_aa: CASSQASGRAHEQFF
cdr3_nt: TGTGCCAGCAGCCAAGCTAGCGGGAGGGCCCATGAGCAGTTCTTC

clone_size: .
j_call: TRBJ2-3
d_call: .
v_call: TRBV6-1
cdr3_aa: CASRELAQAGDTQYF
cdr3_nt: TGTGCCAGCAGAGAACTAGCCCAAGCGGGAGATACGCAGTATTTT

clone_size: .
j_call: TRBJ2-7
d_call: .
v_call: TRBV5-1
cdr3_aa: CASSSTSGLVSSYEQYF
cdr3_nt: TGCGCCAGCAGCTCAACCTCGGGACTGGTAAGCTCCTACGAGCAGTACTTC

clone_size: .
j_call: TRBJ2-1
d_call: TRBD2
v_call: TRBV5-6
cdr3_aa: CASSLVGLAGGNEQFF
cdr3_nt: TGTGCCAGCAGCTTGGTTGGGCTAGCGGGAGGAAATGAGCAGTTCTTC

clone_size: once
j_call: TRBJ2-2
d_call: .
v_call: TRBV7-2
cdr3_aa: CASSFSGYTGELFF
cdr3_nt: TGTGCCAGCAGCTTTAGCGGTTACACCGGGGAGCTGTTTTTT

clone_size: .
j_call: TRBJ2-7
d_call: TRBD2
v_call: TRBV7-2
cdr3_aa: CASSPVAGVGDEQYF
cdr3_nt: TGTGCCAGCAGCCCAGTAGCGGGAGTGGGGGACGAGCAGTACTTC

clone_size: .
j_call: TRBJ2-1
d_call: .
v_call: TRBV7-9
cdr3_aa: CASSLIVHGRNEQFF
cdr3_nt: TGTGCCAGCAGCTTAATAGTCCATGGGCGCAATGAGCAGTTCTTC

clone_size: .
j_call: TRBJ2-6
d_call: .
v_call: TRBV11-2
cdr3_aa: CASSLSAASFAGANVLTF
cdr3_nt: TGTGCCAGCAGCTTATCGGCGGCCAGTTTTGCTGGGGCCAACGTCCTGACTTTC

clone_size: .
j_call: TRBJ2-7
d_call: .
v_call: TRBV7-9
cdr3_aa: CASSLQGVLDEQYF
cdr3_nt: TGTGCCAGCAGCCTACAGGGCGTGTTGGACGAGCAGTACTTC